This T cell receptor (beta chain) was identified during a study of early T cells in non-severe SARS-CoV-2 infection. This clonotype appeared many times. TCRdb passed the 5' RACE reads through MiXCR, listing each CDR3 protein once. Altogether some 35,000 distinct CDR3 sequences are present, under 8% being singletons, with the ten largest covering 24%. This CDR3 region has 15 residues. CDR1 and CDR2 from the germline V gene are MDHEN and SYDVKM. Trimming removed 7 bases from V and 3 bases from J; junction bases left unmatched: 7. The receptor's source is an adult who was a healthcare worker with PCR-confirmed SARS-CoV-2 infection or an uninfected control (not recorded which). Specimen: whole blood, collected at baseline. This sequence joins TRBV28 and TRBJ2-1, with 9 bases aligning to TRBD2. The CDR3 nucleotides read TGTGCCAGCATCCAAGCGGGAGGCTACTACAATGAGCAGTTCTTC. Amino acid sequence: CASIQAGGYYNEQFF.